The TCR beta chain described here comes from a study of beta chain features in type 1 diabetes. Whole-study results and caveats: Unsettled here was the matter of whether HLA type influences TCRB rearrangement. Sequencing from cDNA could over-represent high-TCR-expressing cells. More deletions and fewer insertions at VDJ junctions were found in patients with type 1 diabetes. Within each of all four CD4+ subsets, Type 1 diabetes patients had TCRB CDR3s that were moderately but significantly shorter.

This CDR3 region has 23 residues. Per germline, CDR1 SGHRS and CDR2 YFSETQ. Trimming cost V 4 bases and J 0 bases, with 37 bases left between them. Remarks on this clone: The antigen is undetermined.

As every portion of the isolated RNA was reverse transcribed, the sequencing read expressed TCRB transcripts. Here immunoSEQ multiplex PCR was the method, and the copy in TCRdb shows in-frame clones only, minus some. The table records under 250,000 clones, about 15% of them present only once. The chain joins TRBV5-1 to TRBJ1-1, with D tentatively TRBD1 (6 bases). This TCR was recovered from a man aged 25 to 40 with type 1 diabetes. The sample was naive CD4+ T cells from blood. DNA of the CDR3: TGCGCCAGCAGCCGCTCCCCCAGTCCCGGGACAAGGGGATTCGGTCAAATGAACACTGAAGCTTTCTTT. Translation: CASSRSPSPGTRGFGQMNTEAFF.